This T cell receptor (beta chain) is drawn from a study of prognosis after radiotherapy for stage I lung cancer (dated by TCRdb to the early 2020s). Background for the entire study: Approximately 19 stage I NSCLC patients were enrolled in Nanjing, China, between 2018 and January 2019. Four to six patients had oligometastatic NSCLC after their primary tumor was surgically resected, and fourteen patients had newly diagnosed primary stage I lung tumors. All patients were considered medically inoperable, owing to comorbidities in roughly 11 and refusal of surgery in about seven. The cohort comprised 10 to 15 men and 6 women with a median age of 74.5 years, ranging from about 50 to 84 years. Tumor histology was squamous cell carcinoma in seven or eight patients and adenocarcinoma in about a dozen. SBRT was delivered in 3 to 5 fractions with a biologically effective dose of at least 100 Gy, and image-guided IMRT or VMAT was used for delivery. SBRT was not combined with any concurrent therapy in any patient. After SBRT, distant metastases developed in about 20% of the 19 patients at a median of 7 months, while the remaining 15 patients had no significant progression. This study profiled peripheral blood TCR beta repertoires from stage I NSCLC patients before and after stereotactic body radiotherapy and linked the repertoires to distant failure. The study sequenced roughly 40 blood samples from around 20 patients, one before and one after SBRT per patient.

All patients had node-negative disease on CT and PET/CT, and none had a history of other malignancies or prior chemotherapy or radiotherapy. At each of two time points, approximately 6.6 milliliters of peripheral venous blood were collected in EDTA tubes. PBMCs were isolated by Ficoll-Paque Plus density-gradient centrifugation. Right after collection, samples were kept at -80 degrees C until analysis. Clipping removes 5 bases from V and 4 bases from J, with 8 as the unmatched junction base count. The germline V gene yields KGHSH for CDR1 and LQKENI for CDR2. From the cysteine through the phenylalanine, the CDR3 covers 16 amino acids. Only the CDR3 portion is preserved as DNA: 48 bases, with reading frame beginning at the first base. Two rounds of multiplex PCR on genomic DNA were used to amplify the TCR beta CDR3 region. In the first PCR round, primers specific to each TRBV and TRBJ gene were used, and the primer sequences were filed in Chinese patent CN105087789A. Universal primers were used in the second PCR round. The Roche High Pure PCR Template Preparation Kit was used to extract genomic DNA from frozen PBMCs. Libraries were sequenced paired-end with 151 bp reads on an Illumina HiSeq 3000. The authors processed their data as follows. CutAdapt was used to remove raw reads lacking the multiplex PCR primer sequences. Using PEAR, the high-quality paired reads were merged into contigs. By alignment to reference sequences, MiXCR assigned TRB V, D and J gene segments to each contig. CDR3 sequences were clustered by base quality and sequence similarity to remove sequencing errors. Shannon entropy normalized by the natural log of productive TCR sequence number was used as the measure of diversity. Clonality was defined as one minus Shannon entropy divided by the natural log of the number of unique clonotypes. Using the Youden index from ROC curves, the researchers picked the repertoire-metric cut-offs for progression-free survival, and all analyses were carried out in R 3.5.3. TCRdb reprocessed the public reads (quality trimming at Q25 with fastp, clone calling with MiXCR) and kept in-frame beta chains. Each record represents a unique CDR3 protein, reported with the most common genes and DNA among its rows. The V and J calls reflect TCRdb's pipeline rather than the authors' work. The table for this sample lists some 60,000 distinct CDR3 sequences; about 25% of them were counted only once. The top ten hold 7.5% of the sample.

This clonotype was counted a few times. Its target antigen remains unknown. No clone much larger than this one lies a single base away; base qualities are absent. Results the study describes overall, beyond this receptor: Differences by metastasis status were reportedly seen in TRBV and TRBJ usage frequencies, involving two V genes at baseline and, after SBRT, 8 or 9 V genes and two J genes. Whether the expanded TCR clones were tumor-specific was not determined. A decrease in unique TCR clone counts was observed after SBRT (median around 10,000 before versus several thousand after; Wilcoxon paired P=0.011). The small cohort and short follow-up limited the study, so independent validation of the findings is needed. Post-SBRT Shannon entropy and its change from baseline were lower in patients who developed distant metastases; baseline Shannon entropy was not associated with metastases. No adjustment for multiple comparisons was applied to any of the reported P values.

The rearranged segments are TRBV18 and TRBJ2-3, and 11 junction bases match TRBD2. Sequenced here: PBMCs, sampled before or after stereotactic body radiation therapy (not recorded which). The receptor comes from a donor aged 50 or older with non-small cell lung cancer. CDR3 loop: CASSSISGGAADTQYF. The DNA is as follows: TGTGCCAGCTCATCGATTAGCGGGGGGGCCGCAGATACGCAGTATTTT.